The TCR beta chain under discussion was sequenced for a study of blood T cell repertoires in COVID-19. About the study: Collection of acute and convalescent COVID-19 samples took place in the United States, Italy and Spain. Nucleic acid was either cDNA or gDNA, and it came from T cells, B-cell-depleted T cells, or PBMCs.

Per the authors' pipeline: Amplification from reference gene primers served as the basis for estimated nucleated cell counts. Only in-frame clones appear in the TCRdb table, and some are missing; sequencing was by immunoSEQ multiplex PCR. V and J calls and clone size are copied from that table; D and trimming were computed from the DNA. This sample carries roughly 100,000 clones, nearly 90% of them seen once, and the ten largest clones take around 3.1%. Germline CDR1 reads SGHNT; CDR2 reads YENEEA. Trimming took 5 bases from V and 0 from J, leaving 11 bases between them. The CDR3 has 14 amino acids. Material: peripheral blood. This sequence was found in a man aged 50 to 60 in a cohort sampled during active COVID-19. The chain links TRBV11-3 to TRBJ2-7; D gene unclear. The CDR3 region has the DNA TGTGCCAGCAGCCCGTACTCCCGCTCCTACGAGCAGTACTTC. Translation: CASSPYSRSYEQYF.